These 8 T cell receptor beta chains share one sample of origin, sequenced in a study of T cell responses to AZD1222 COVID-19 vaccine. This table comes from immunoSEQ multiplex PCR, and its TCRdb copy is limited to in-frame clones, with some not included. The sample carries more than 85,000 clones, 80% to 90% recorded once. The specimen was peripheral blood, collected on day 0 of AZD1222 vaccination. Receptor source: an adult in good health.

This chain joins TRBV9 and TRBJ2-1, with TRBD2 identical over 9 bases. This CDR3 comprises 16 residues. CDR1 and CDR2 (germline): SGDLS, YYNGEE. With V trimmed by 1 base and J by 8 bases, 10 bases remained unmatched. CDR3 loop: CASSVSLAGRRDEQFF. The CDR3 DNA follows: TGTGCCAGCAGCGTATCCCTAGCGGGAAGGCGCGATGAGCAGTTCTTC.

V gene TRBV5-8 combines with J gene TRBJ1-2, with D maybe TRBD1 (6 bases). The length of the CDR3 is 15 residues. CDR1 and CDR2 (germline): SGHTS, YDEGEE. V gave up 0 bases and J gave up 3 bases, with 12 bases separating them. This CDR3 reads CASSLGGQTHYGYTF. The CDR3, as DNA: TGTGCCAGCAGCTTGGGTGGACAGACACACTATGGCTACACCTTC.

The chain uses TRBV7-8 and TRBJ1-1, with 7 bases that match TRBD1. Germline lookup yields CDR1 SGHVS and CDR2 FQNEAQ. This CDR3 comprises 15 residues. The V segment lost 5 bases and the J segment 4 bases; nucleotides outside the gene matches: 10. The CDR3 sequence is CASSLKGARGTEAFF. The DNA for the CDR3 is TGTGCCAGCAGCCTGAAGGGGGCGCGTGGCACTGAAGCTTTCTTT.

The chain has TRBV9 and TRBJ1-1; D possibly corresponds to TRBD1 (6 bases). CDR3 size: 15 residues. The ends were cut back, 4 bases at V and 1 base at J, with 14 bases in the middle. Germline CDR1 is SGDLS and CDR2 is YYNGEE. The CDR3 nucleotides read TGTGCCAGCAGCCCAAGAAGGGGGGGGAACACTGAAGCTTTCTTT. Translated, it gives CASSPRRGGNTEAFF.

V gene TRBV30 combines with J gene TRBJ2-7; 9 nucleotides agree with TRBD2. Germline-derived CDR1 and CDR2 are GTSNPN and SVGIG (reference sequence). The CDR3 consists of 15 residues. Germline trimming cut 4 bases from V and 4 bases from J; bases unmatched to any gene: 11. This CDR3 is CAWKPLMAGGYEQYF. The CDR3, as DNA: TGTGCCTGGAAACCCTTAATGGCGGGAGGGTACGAGCAGTACTTC.

The V and J genes are TRBV4-1 and TRBJ2-3; 7 bases fit TRBD2. Germline values: CDR1 MGHRA, CDR2 YSYEKL. The junction had 10 bases not matched to a gene; V was cut back by 0 bases and J by 4 bases. This CDR3 spans 17 amino acids. The CDR3 is CASSQDFGAGAPDTQYF. DNA for the CDR3: TGCGCCAGCAGCCAAGATTTCGGCGCGGGAGCCCCAGATACGCAGTATTTT.

The chain joins TRBV3-1 (or the pseudogene TRBV3-2) to TRBJ2-7; D perhaps matches TRBD2 (6 bases). The CDR3 loop spans 14 amino acids. The V and J ends lost 5 bases and 2 bases respectively, with 13 bases between them. Germline values: CDR1 LGHDT, CDR2 YNNKEL (reference sequence). CDR3: CASSIRTGAYEQYF. CDR3 DNA sequence: TGTGCCAGCAGCATCCGGACGGGGGCCTACGAGCAGTACTTC.

This chain joins TRBV9 and TRBJ2-2, with 10 bases identical to TRBD2. CDR1 and CDR2 from the germline V gene are SGDLS and YYNGEE. Germline trimming cut 0 bases from V and 8 bases from J; bases unmatched to any gene: 7. This CDR3 has 16 amino acids. CDR3 DNA: TGTGCCAGCAGCGTAGCGGCCAGCGGGAGGGCAGGGGAGCTGTTTTTT. It encodes CASSVAASGRAGELFF.